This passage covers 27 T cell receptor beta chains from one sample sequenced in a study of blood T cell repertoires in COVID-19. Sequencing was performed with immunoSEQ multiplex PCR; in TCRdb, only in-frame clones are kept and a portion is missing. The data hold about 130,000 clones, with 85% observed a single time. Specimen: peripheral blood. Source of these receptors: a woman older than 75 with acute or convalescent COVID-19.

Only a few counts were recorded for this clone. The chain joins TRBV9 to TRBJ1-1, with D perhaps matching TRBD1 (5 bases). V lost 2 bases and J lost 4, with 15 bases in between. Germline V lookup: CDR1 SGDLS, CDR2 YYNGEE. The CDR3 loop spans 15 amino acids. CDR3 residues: CASSVTGAASTEAFF. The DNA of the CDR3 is TGTGCCAGCAGCGTTACAGGCGCCGCCAGCACTGAAGCTTTCTTT.

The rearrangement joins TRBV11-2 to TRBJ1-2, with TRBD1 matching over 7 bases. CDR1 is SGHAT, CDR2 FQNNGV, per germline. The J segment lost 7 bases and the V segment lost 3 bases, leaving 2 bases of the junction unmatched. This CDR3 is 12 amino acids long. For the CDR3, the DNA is TGTGCCAGCAGCTTCAACAGGGGTGGCTACACCTTC. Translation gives CASSFNRGGYTF.

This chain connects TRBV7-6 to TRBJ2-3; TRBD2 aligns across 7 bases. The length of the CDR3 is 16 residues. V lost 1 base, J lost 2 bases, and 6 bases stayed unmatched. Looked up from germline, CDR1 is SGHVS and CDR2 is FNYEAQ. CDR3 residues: CASSLVGGLDTDTQYF. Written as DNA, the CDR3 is TGTGCCAGCAGCTTAGTAGGCGGACTAGACACAGATACGCAGTATTTT.

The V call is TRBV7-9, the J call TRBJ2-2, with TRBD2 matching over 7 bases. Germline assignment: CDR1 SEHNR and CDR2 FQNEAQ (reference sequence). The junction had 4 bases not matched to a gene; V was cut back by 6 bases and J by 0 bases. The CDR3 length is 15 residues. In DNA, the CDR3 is TGTGCCAGCAGACAGAGCGGGGCGAACACCGGGGAGCTGTTTTTT. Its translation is CASRQSGANTGELFF.

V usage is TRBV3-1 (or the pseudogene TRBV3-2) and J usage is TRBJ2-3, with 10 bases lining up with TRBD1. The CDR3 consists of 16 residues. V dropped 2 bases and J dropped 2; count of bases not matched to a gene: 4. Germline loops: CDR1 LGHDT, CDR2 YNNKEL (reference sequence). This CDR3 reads CASSQRGTGATDTQYF. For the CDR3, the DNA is TGTGCCAGCAGCCAACGCGGGACAGGGGCCACAGATACGCAGTATTTT.

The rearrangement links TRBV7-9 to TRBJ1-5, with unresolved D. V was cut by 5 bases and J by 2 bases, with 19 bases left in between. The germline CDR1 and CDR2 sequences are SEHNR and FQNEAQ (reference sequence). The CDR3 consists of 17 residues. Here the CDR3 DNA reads TGTGCCAGCAGCACCTCCCCCCTGGGCCACCGCAATCAGCCCCAGCATTTT. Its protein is CASSTSPLGHRNQPQHF.

The CDR3 protein is CASHRGHRNQPQHF. DNA for the CDR3: TGTGCCAGTCATAGGGGACACCGCAATCAGCCCCAGCATTTT. The gene calls are TRBV2 and TRBJ1-5; maybe TRBD1 (6 bases). CDR3 size: 14 residues. The V end was cut by 9 bases, the J end by 2 bases, with 14 bases between. Germline V lookup: CDR1 SNHLY, CDR2 FYNNEI. Filled out from reference TRBV2 and TRBJ1-5, the complete variable domain reads EPEVTQTPSHQVTQMGQEVILRCVPISNHLYFYWYRQILGQKVEFLVSFYNNEISEKSEIFDDQFSVERPDGSNFTLKIRSTKLEDSAMYFCASHRGHRNQPQHFGDGTRLSIL.

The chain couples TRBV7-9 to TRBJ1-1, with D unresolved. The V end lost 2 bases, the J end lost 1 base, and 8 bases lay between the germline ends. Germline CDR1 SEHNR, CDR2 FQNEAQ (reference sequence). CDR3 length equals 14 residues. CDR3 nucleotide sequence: TGTGCCAGCAGCTTAAGGCAGGAGAACACTGAAGCTTTCTTT. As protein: CASSLRQENTEAFF.

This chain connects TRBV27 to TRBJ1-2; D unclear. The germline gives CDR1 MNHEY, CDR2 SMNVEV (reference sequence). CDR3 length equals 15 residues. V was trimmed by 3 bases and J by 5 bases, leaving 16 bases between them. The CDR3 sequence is CASSFNPSHWYGYTF. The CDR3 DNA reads TGTGCCAGCAGTTTCAACCCCTCCCACTGGTATGGCTACACCTTC.

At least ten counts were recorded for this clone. The CDR3 here is CASSHPRGGLYEQYF. For the CDR3, the DNA is TGTGCCAGCAGTCACCCAAGGGGGGGCCTCTACGAGCAGTACTTC. V usage is TRBV27 and J usage is TRBJ2-7, with D perhaps matching TRBD2 (7 bases). This CDR3 region has 15 residues. Germline loops: CDR1 MNHEY, CDR2 SMNVEV (reference sequence). The germline V and J ends were trimmed by 5 bases and 3 bases, with 17 bases remaining between them.

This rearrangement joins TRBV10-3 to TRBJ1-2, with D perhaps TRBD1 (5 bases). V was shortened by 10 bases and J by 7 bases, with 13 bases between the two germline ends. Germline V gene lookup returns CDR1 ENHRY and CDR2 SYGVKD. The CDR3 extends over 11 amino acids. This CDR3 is CATNGGSGYTF. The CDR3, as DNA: TGTGCCACGAATGGGGGGAGTGGCTACACCTTC.

The CDR3 coding sequence is TGTGCCAGCTCACCAGGGGGGATGGATTCACCCCTCCACTTT. Residues: CASSPGGMDSPLHF. V gene TRBV18 combines with J gene TRBJ1-6; perhaps TRBD1 as D (5 bases). Germline values: CDR1 KGHSH, CDR2 LQKENI. V shed 2 bases and J shed 8 bases, with 10 bases lying between them. This CDR3 region has 14 residues.

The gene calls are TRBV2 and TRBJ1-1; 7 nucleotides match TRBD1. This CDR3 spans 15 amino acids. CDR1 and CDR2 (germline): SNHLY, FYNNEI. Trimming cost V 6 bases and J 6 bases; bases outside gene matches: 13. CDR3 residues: CASRGGQASQSEAFF. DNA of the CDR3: TGTGCCAGCAGGGGAGGACAGGCGTCCCAATCTGAAGCTTTCTTT. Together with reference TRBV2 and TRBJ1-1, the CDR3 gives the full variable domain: EPEVTQTPSHQVTQMGQEVILRCVPISNHLYFYWYRQILGQKVEFLVSFYNNEISEKSEIFDDQFSVERPDGSNFTLKIRSTKLEDSAMYFCASRGGQASQSEAFFGQGTRLTVV.

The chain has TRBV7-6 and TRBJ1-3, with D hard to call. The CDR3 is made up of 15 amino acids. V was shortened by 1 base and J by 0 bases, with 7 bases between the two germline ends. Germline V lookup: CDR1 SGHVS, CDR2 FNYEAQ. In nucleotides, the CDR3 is TGTGCCAGCAGCTTAGAACAGAGCTCTGGAAACACCATATATTTT. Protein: CASSLEQSSGNTIYF.

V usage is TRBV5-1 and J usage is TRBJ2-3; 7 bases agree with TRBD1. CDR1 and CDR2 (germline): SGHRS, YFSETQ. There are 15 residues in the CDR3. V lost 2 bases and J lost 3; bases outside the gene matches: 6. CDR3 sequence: CASSLQGSGTDTQYF. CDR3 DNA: TGCGCCAGCAGCTTACAGGGGAGTGGTACAGATACGCAGTATTTT.

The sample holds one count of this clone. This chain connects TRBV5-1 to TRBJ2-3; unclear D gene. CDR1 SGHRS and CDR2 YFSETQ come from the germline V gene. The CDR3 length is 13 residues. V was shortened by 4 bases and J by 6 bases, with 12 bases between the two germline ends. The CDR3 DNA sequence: TGCGCCAGCAGCCCGACTTACGGGGATACGCAGTATTTT. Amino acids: CASSPTYGDTQYF.

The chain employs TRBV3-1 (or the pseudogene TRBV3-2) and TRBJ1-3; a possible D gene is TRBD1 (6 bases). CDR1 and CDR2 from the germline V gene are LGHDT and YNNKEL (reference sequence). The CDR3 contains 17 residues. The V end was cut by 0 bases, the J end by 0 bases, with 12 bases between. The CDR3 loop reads CASSQDGTGNSGNTIYF. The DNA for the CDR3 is TGTGCCAGCAGCCAAGATGGAACAGGGAACTCTGGAAACACCATATATTTT.

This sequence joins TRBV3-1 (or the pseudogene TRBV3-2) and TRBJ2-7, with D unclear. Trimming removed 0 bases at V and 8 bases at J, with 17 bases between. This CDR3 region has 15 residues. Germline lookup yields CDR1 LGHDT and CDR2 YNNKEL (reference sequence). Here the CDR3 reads CASSQDKLRPSQQYF. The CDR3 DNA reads TGTGCCAGCAGCCAAGATAAGCTCAGGCCGTCCCAGCAGTACTTC.

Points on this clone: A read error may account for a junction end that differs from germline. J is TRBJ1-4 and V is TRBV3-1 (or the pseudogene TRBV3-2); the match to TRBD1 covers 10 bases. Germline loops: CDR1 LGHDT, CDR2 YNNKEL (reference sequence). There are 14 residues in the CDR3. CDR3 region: CASRQRSGTGDTHF. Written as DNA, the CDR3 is TGTGCCAGCAGACAGAGGTCCGGGACAGGGGATACACATTTT.

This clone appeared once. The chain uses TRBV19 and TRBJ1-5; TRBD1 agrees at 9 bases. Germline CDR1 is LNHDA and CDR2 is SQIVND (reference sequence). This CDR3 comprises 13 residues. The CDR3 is CASSGTGWQPQHF. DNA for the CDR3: TGTGCTTCTTCCGGGACAGGGTGGCAGCCCCAGCATTTT.

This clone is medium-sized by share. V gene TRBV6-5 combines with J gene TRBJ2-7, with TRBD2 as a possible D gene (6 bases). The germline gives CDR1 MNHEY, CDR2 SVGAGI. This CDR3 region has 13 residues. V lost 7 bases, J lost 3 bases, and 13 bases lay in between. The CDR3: CASKAGSHYEQYF. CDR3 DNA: TGTGCCAGCAAGGCGGGGTCCCACTACGAGCAGTACTTC.

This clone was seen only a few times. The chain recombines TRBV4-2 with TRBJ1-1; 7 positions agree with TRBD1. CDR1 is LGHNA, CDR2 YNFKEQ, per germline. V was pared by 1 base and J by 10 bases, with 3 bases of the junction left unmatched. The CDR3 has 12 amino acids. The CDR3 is CASSQVQGLAFF. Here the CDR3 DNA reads TGTGCCAGCAGCCAAGTACAGGGGTTAGCTTTCTTT.

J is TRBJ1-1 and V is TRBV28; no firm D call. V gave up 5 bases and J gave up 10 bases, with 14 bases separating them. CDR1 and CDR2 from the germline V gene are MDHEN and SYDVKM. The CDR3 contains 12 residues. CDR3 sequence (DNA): TGTGCCAGCAGTCCCCCGGCGGGCGCAGCTTTCTTT. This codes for CASSPPAGAAFF. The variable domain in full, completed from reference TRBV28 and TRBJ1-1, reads DVKVTQSSRYLVKRTGEKVFLECVQDMDHENMFWYRQDPGLGLRLIYFSYDVKMKEKGDIPEGYSVSREKKERFSLILESASTNQTSMYLCASSPPAGAAFFGQGTRLTVV.

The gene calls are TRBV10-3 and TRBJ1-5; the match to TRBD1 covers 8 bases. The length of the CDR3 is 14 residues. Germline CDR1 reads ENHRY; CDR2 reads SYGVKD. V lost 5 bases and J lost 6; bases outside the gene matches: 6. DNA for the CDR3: TGTGCCATCAGTCAGGGGGCAGGCTCTCAGCCCCAGCATTTT. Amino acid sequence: CAISQGAGSQPQHF.

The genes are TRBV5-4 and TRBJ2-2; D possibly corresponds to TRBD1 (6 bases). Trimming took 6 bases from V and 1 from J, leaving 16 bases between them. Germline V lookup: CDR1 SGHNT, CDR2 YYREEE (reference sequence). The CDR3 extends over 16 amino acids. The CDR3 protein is CASTFTGSRNTGELFF. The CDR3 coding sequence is TGTGCCAGCACCTTCACAGGGTCGAGGAACACCGGGGAGCTGTTTTTT. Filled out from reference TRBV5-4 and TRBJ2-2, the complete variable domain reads ETGVTQSPTHLIKTRGQQVTLRCSSQSGHNTVSWYQQALGQGPQFIFQYYREEENGRGNFPPRFSGLQFPNYSSELNVNALELDDSALYLCASTFTGSRNTGELFFGEGSRLTVL.

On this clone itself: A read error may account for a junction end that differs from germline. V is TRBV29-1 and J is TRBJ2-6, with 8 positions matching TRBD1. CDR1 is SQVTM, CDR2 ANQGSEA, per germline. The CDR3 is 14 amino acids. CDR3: CSVEDRAGPNVLTF. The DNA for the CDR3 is TGCAGCGTTGAGGACAGGGCTGGGCCCAACGTCCTGACTTTC. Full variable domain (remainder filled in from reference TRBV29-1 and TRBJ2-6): SAVISQKPSRDICQRGTSLTIQCQVDSQVTMMFWYRQQPGQSLTLIATANQGSEATYESGFVIDKFPISRPNLTFSTLTVSNMSPEDSSIYLCSVEDRAGPNVLTFGAGSRLTVL.

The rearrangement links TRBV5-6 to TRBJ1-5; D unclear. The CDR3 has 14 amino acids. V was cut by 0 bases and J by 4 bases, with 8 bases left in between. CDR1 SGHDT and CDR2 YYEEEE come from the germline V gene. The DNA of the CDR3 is TGTGCCAGCAGCTTGGGTCGAGGGAATCAGCCCCAGCATTTT. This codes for CASSLGRGNQPQHF.